The 20 T cell receptor beta chains presented below share a single source sample, sequenced in a study of T cell responses to AZD1222 COVID-19 vaccine. Some clones are missing from TCRdb's copy, which holds only in-frame ones; the method was immunoSEQ multiplex PCR. This sample carries about 150,000 clones, more than 75% of them seen once, and the ten largest clones take 5%. Source: peripheral blood, taken on day 0 of AZD1222 vaccination. These receptor sequences come from an adult in good health.

This chain joins TRBV7-2 and TRBJ1-5; D is unclear. Germline CDR1 and CDR2: SGHTA and FQGNSA. This CDR3 contains 14 residues. V dropped 0 bases and J dropped 4 bases, with 7 bases sitting between them. CDR3 residues: CASSLATDNQPQHF. CDR3 bases: TGTGCCAGCAGCTTAGCGACGGATAATCAGCCCCAGCATTTT.

This clone was seen once. The chain couples TRBV6-4 to TRBJ2-1, with TRBD2 matching 8 bases. Trimming at V came to 5 bases and at J to 8 bases, leaving 5 bases not matched to a gene. From germline, CDR1 is MRHNA and CDR2 SNTAGT. CDR3 length equals 13 residues. The CDR3 sequence is CASSYGAGDEQFF. The CDR3 nucleotides are TGTGCCAGCAGTTATGGAGCGGGAGATGAGCAGTTCTTC.

The chain joins TRBV7-2 to TRBJ2-7; 7 bases line up with TRBD2. Losses at the gene ends were 1 base for V and 5 bases for J; bases not matched to a gene: 8. Germline CDR1 SGHTA, CDR2 FQGNSA. The CDR3 sequence is 15 residues long. The CDR3 reads CASSLVSGKGNEQYF. CDR3 sequence (DNA): TGTGCCAGCAGCTTAGTAAGCGGGAAAGGAAACGAGCAGTACTTC.

The chain joins TRBV4-2 to TRBJ2-7, with 11 bases fitting TRBD2. The CDR3 sequence is 15 residues long. V gave up 4 bases and J gave up 2 bases; unmatched junction bases: 4. Germline loops: CDR1 LGHNA, CDR2 YNFKEQ. As DNA, the CDR3 is TGTGCCAGCAGCCCGACTAGCGGGATGACCTACGAGCAGTACTTC. Its protein product is CASSPTSGMTYEQYF.

V is TRBV28 and J is TRBJ1-1, with 9 bases identical to TRBD1. Germline trimming cut 5 bases from V and 5 bases from J; bases unmatched to any gene: 12. CDR1 MDHEN and CDR2 SYDVKM come from the germline V gene. CDR3 length: 16 amino acids. The CDR3 DNA is TGTGCCAGCAGTCCCGGGACAGGGCTAAGGATGACTGAAGCTTTCTTT. Residues: CASSPGTGLRMTEAFF.

The V gene is TRBV29-1, the J gene TRBJ1-2, with a tentative D call TRBD1 (5 bases). The CDR3 sequence is 12 residues long. Trimming cost V 0 bases and J 5 bases, with 7 bases left between them. Germline-derived CDR1 and CDR2 are SQVTM and ANQGSEA. In nucleotides, the CDR3 is TGCAGCGTTGAAGACAGGGAGTATGGCTACACCTTC. The encoded protein is CSVEDREYGYTF.

The chain joins TRBV2 to TRBJ2-7; D possibly corresponds to TRBD1 (5 bases). Germline lookup yields CDR1 SNHLY and CDR2 FYNNEI. The CDR3 contains 14 residues. Trimming shortened V by 5 bases and J by 0 bases, and 11 bases separated the two germline ends. The CDR3 here is CASSRDSYSYEQYF. CDR3 in DNA: TGTGCCAGCAGTAGAGACAGCTACTCCTACGAGCAGTACTTC.

This clone was seen a few times. The same CDR3 also results from other DNA sequences found in this sample. The chain employs TRBV27 and TRBJ1-5, with no clear D. V lost 2 bases and J lost 0, with 2 bases in between. The germline V gene encodes CDR1 MNHEY and CDR2 SMNVEV (reference sequence). The CDR3 is 13 amino acids. The chain's CDR3 is CASSLGSNQPQHF. The CDR3 DNA follows: TGTGCCAGCAGTTTAGGTAGCAATCAGCCCCAGCATTTT.

This chain's CDR3 is CASSPRQSNQPQHF. The CDR3 DNA reads TGTGCCAGTAGTCCCCGGCAAAGCAATCAGCCCCAGCATTTT. The chain is built from TRBV19 and TRBJ1-5; D call uncertain. This CDR3 contains 14 residues. Per germline, CDR1 LNHDA and CDR2 SQIVND (reference sequence). Trimming shortened V by 5 bases and J by 1 base, and 9 bases separated the two germline ends.

The chain links TRBV5-1 to TRBJ1-1; D perhaps matches TRBD1 (5 bases). The CDR3 covers 16 residues. The germline V and J ends were trimmed by 4 bases and 4 bases, with 20 bases remaining between them. Germline V lookup: CDR1 SGHRS, CDR2 YFSETQ. Here the CDR3 reads CASSLGDSGRTTEAFF. The DNA of the CDR3 is TGCGCCAGCAGCCTGGGGGACTCCGGGCGCACCACTGAAGCTTTCTTT.

This rearrangement joins TRBV7-9 to TRBJ1-6; D possibly corresponds to TRBD1 (6 bases). CDR1 and CDR2 from the germline V gene are SEHNR and FQNEAQ (reference sequence). This CDR3 is built from 13 residues. The ends were cut back, 5 bases at V and 10 bases at J, with 12 bases in the middle. The CDR3 region is CASSTGSESPLHF. The CDR3 bases are TGTGCCAGCAGCACAGGGTCGGAGTCACCCCTCCACTTT.

The V call is TRBV6-2 or TRBV6-3, the J call TRBJ1-2; D might be TRBD1 (6 bases). CDR1 is MNHEY and CDR2 is SVGEGT in the germline V gene. V lost 0 bases and J lost 4, with 12 bases in between. This CDR3 has 15 residues. The CDR3 DNA reads as TGTGCCAGCAGTTACTCAACGGGGGGCACCTATGGCTACACCTTC. Protein: CASSYSTGGTYGYTF.

This clone has a single count. The rearrangement joins TRBV27 to TRBJ1-5, with 7 bases lining up with TRBD1. The V gene's germline CDR1 is MNHEY and CDR2 SMNVEV (reference sequence). This CDR3 is 16 amino acids long. After removal of 6 bases from V and 3 bases from J, the junction contained 11 bases not matched to a gene. In nucleotides, the CDR3 is TGTGCCAGCAGACAAGGTGGACAGGCCATCAATCAGCCCCAGCATTTT. This encodes CASRQGGQAINQPQHF.

The gene calls are TRBV28 and TRBJ1-2; 7 nucleotides line up with TRBD1. This CDR3 spans 14 amino acids. Germline-derived CDR1 and CDR2 are MDHEN and SYDVKM. V lost 6 bases and J lost 2; bases outside the gene matches: 6. The CDR3 DNA follows: TGTGCCAGCAGGACCCAGGGGGTGAACTATGGCTACACCTTC. Translating it yields CASRTQGVNYGYTF.

J is TRBJ1-6 and V is TRBV6-9, with TRBD1 as a possible D gene (6 bases). The V gene lost 3 bases and the J gene lost 2 bases, with 8 bases spanning the gap. Germline V gene lookup returns CDR1 MNHGY and CDR2 SVAAGI. This CDR3 has 15 residues. The CDR3 reads CASSYGQPYNSPLHF. In DNA, the CDR3 is TGTGCCAGCAGTTACGGACAGCCCTATAATTCACCCCTCCACTTT.

The rearrangement joins TRBV30 to TRBJ2-7; a weak D match, TRBD2 (5 bases). This CDR3 has 14 residues. The germline gives CDR1 GTSNPN, CDR2 SVGIG (reference sequence). V gave up 3 bases and J gave up 0 bases, with 12 bases separating them. CDR3 amino acids: CAWRAGEGSYEQYF. The CDR3 DNA follows: TGTGCCTGGAGGGCCGGAGAGGGCTCCTACGAGCAGTACTTC.

The V call is TRBV7-8, the J call TRBJ2-6, with D hard to call. Germline CDR1 is SGHVS and CDR2 is FQNEAQ. Trimming shortened V by 2 bases and J by 0 bases, and 8 bases separated the two germline ends. This CDR3 has 16 residues. This chain's CDR3 is CASSLTSPSGANVLTF. The CDR3 DNA is TGTGCCAGCAGCTTAACCAGCCCCTCTGGGGCCAACGTCCTGACTTTC.

The V and J genes are TRBV19 and TRBJ1-1; a possible D gene is TRBD1 (5 bases). With 3 bases removed from V and 5 bases from J, the gap between germline ends came to 13 bases. Germline lookup yields CDR1 LNHDA and CDR2 SQIVND (reference sequence). The CDR3 is 14 residues long. The CDR3 bases are TGTGCCAGTAGTATCCTAAGGGGTAGGACTGAAGCTTTCTTT. Its translation: CASSILRGRTEAFF.

The CDR3 sequence: CATKWAGGHNEQFF. In DNA form, the CDR3 reads TGTGCCACTAAGTGGGCGGGAGGACACAATGAGCAGTTCTTC. The J gene is TRBJ2-1, the V gene TRBV19, with 8 bases aligning to TRBD2. The ends lost 10 bases at V and 5 bases at J; junction bases unmatched: 10. The CDR3 runs to 14 residues. The V gene's germline CDR1 is LNHDA and CDR2 SQIVND (reference sequence).

This chain connects TRBV28 to TRBJ2-3, with 12 bases aligning to TRBD2. Germline CDR1 MDHEN, CDR2 SYDVKM. The CDR3 extends over 17 amino acids. The ends lost 5 bases at V and 0 bases at J; junction bases unmatched: 6. CDR3 sequence (DNA): TGTGCCAGCAGTATCGGGACTAGCGGGCCCAGCACAGATACGCAGTATTTT. As protein: CASSIGTSGPSTDTQYF.